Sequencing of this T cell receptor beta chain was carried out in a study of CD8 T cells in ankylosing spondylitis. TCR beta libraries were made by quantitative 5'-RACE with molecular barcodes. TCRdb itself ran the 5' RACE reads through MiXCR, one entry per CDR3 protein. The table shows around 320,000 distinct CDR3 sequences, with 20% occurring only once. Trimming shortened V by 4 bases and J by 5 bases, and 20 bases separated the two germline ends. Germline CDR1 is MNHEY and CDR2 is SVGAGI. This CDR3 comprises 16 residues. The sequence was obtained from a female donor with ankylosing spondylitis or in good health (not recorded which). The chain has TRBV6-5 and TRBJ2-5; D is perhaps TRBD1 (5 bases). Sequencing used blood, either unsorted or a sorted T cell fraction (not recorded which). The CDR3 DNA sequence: TGTGCCAGCAGTTTAATGGTCTCTAGGGGAAGGGAGACCCAGTACTTC. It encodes CASSLMVSRGRETQYF.